The clone carrying this T cell receptor (beta chain) turned up a few times. These data come from a study of blood T cell repertoires in COVID-19. Overall study: The study drew acute and convalescent COVID-19 samples from the United States, Italy and Spain. T cells, B-cell-depleted T cells, or PBMCs supplied cDNA or gDNA.

The CDR3 covers 14 residues. The V end was cut by 7 bases, the J end by 4 bases, with 15 bases between. Germline V gene lookup returns CDR1 SNHLY and CDR2 FYNNEI. TCRdb keeps only in-frame clones here, not all; method: immunoSEQ multiplex PCR. This sample has approximately 80,000 clones, with around 77% found just once. The sequenced material came from peripheral blood. The chain joins TRBV2 to TRBJ2-3, with a possible D match to TRBD2 (6 bases). The TCR sequence derives from a human donor in a cohort sampled during active COVID-19. The CDR3 DNA reads as TGTGCCAGCACTCCTTTAGGAGGGCCAGATACGCAGTATTTT. Translation gives CASTPLGGPDTQYF.